What follows are 10 T cell receptor beta chains derived from one specimen sequenced in a study of cytomegalovirus exposure and HLA in healthy donors (dated by TCRdb to about 2017). Libraries were prepared through the immunoSEQ multiplex PCR assay. A mixture of 60 forward primers for TCR Vbeta segments and 13 reverse primers for TCR Jbeta segments was used in the multiplex PCR. This immuneACCESS table, as held by TCRdb, lists in-frame sequences with V and J called but not all clones. Of the missing ones, under half trace to an unresolved V gene in checked studies; the others have no known cause. This sample gives about 120,000 clones in total; roughly 80% of them show up just once. The ten top clones hold 30% of the sample. The sample was PBMCs. Source of these receptors: a man aged 55-75 years in good health and CMV-seropositive.

The V and J genes are TRBV28 and TRBJ1-1, with 9 bases lining up with TRBD1. The germline CDR1 and CDR2 sequences are MDHEN and SYDVKM. The V segment lost 5 bases and the J segment 7 bases; nucleotides outside the gene matches: 11. The CDR3 spans 15 residues. CDR3: CASSAPGQGIDEAFF. The DNA for the CDR3 is TGTGCCAGCAGTGCCCCGGGACAGGGAATCGATGAAGCTTTCTTT.

The chain combines TRBV25-1 with TRBJ2-3; maybe TRBD1 (5 bases). Germline loops: CDR1 MGHDK, CDR2 SYGVNS. This CDR3 is built from 16 residues. The ends were cut back, 2 bases at V and 0 bases at J, with 12 bases in the middle. The CDR3 sequence is CASSEAGKGSTDTQYF. CDR3 nucleotides: TGTGCCAGCAGTGAAGCAGGGAAGGGTAGCACAGATACGCAGTATTTT.

V is TRBV7-3 and J is TRBJ1-1; 12 bases are a match to TRBD1. Germline trimming cut 5 bases from V and 3 bases from J; bases unmatched to any gene: 7. In germline, CDR1 is SGHTA, CDR2 FQGTGA. The CDR3 is 16 residues long. The CDR3 DNA is TGTGCCAGCAGCCCGGGACAGGGGGCAGGAGACACTGAAGCTTTCTTT. This codes for CASSPGQGAGDTEAFF.

V usage is TRBV6-4 and J usage is TRBJ2-3; tentatively, D is TRBD1 (6 bases). V was clipped by 5 bases and J by 3 bases, with 30 bases between them. Germline CDR1 reads MRHNA; CDR2 reads SNTAGT. This CDR3 spans 20 amino acids. The chain's CDR3 is CASSNPTACGTPSWTDTQYF. As DNA, the CDR3 is TGTGCCAGCAGTAACCCGACGGCGTGTGGGACACCAAGTTGGACAGATACGCAGTATTTT.

This clone was detected only a few times. The junction departs from germline at one end; a sequencing error may be responsible. The chain is built from TRBV19 and TRBJ2-4, with a weak D call TRBD2 (6 bases). This CDR3 comprises 14 residues. In germline, CDR1 is LNHDA, CDR2 SQIVND (reference sequence). This chain's CDR3 is CASSSSAAKNSQYF. The CDR3 nucleotides read TGTGCCAGTAGTTCTAGCGCGGCCAAAAACAGTCAGTACTTC.

The genes are TRBV6-1 and TRBJ1-1; TRBD1 is a possible D gene (6 bases). CDR1 and CDR2 from the germline V gene are MNHNS and SASEGT. CDR3 length: 14 amino acids. The V end lost 4 bases, the J end lost 8 bases, and 17 bases lay between the germline ends. CDR3: CASSAGVWAKEAFF. The CDR3 coding sequence is TGTGCCAGCAGTGCAGGGGTTTGGGCAAAAGAAGCTTTCTTT.

This chain joins TRBV7-9 and TRBJ2-7, with no clear D. In germline, CDR1 is SEHNR, CDR2 FQNEAQ (reference sequence). The V end was cut by 4 bases, the J end by 0 bases, with 10 bases between. The CDR3 has 14 residues. The CDR3 reads CASSSSRSSYEQYF. In nucleotides, the CDR3 is TGTGCCAGCAGCTCTAGTCGGTCCTCCTACGAGCAGTACTTC.

This clone appeared once. This rearrangement joins TRBV27 to TRBJ1-2, with TRBD1 matching 8 bases. The germline V gene has CDR1 MNHEY and CDR2 SMNVEV (reference sequence). J gave up 2 bases and V 5 bases, and 7 bases lay outside the gene matches. The CDR3 is 15 amino acids. This CDR3 reads CASSDTGGGNYGYTF. DNA for the CDR3: TGTGCCAGCAGTGATACAGGGGGGGGAAACTATGGCTACACCTTC.

The chain couples TRBV5-4 to TRBJ1-3; TRBD1 matches 10 bases. The CDR3 has 16 residues. Germline values: CDR1 SGHNT, CDR2 YYREEE (reference sequence). Trimming removed 4 bases from V and 4 bases from J; junction bases left unmatched: 8. CDR3 nucleotides: TGTGCCAGCAGCCTGGGGGGACAGGGGATCGGAAACACCATATATTTT. Translated: CASSLGGQGIGNTIYF.

V gene TRBV6-1 combines with J gene TRBJ1-1, with 7 bases matching TRBD1. From germline, CDR1 is MNHNS and CDR2 SASEGT. The CDR3 is made up of 13 amino acids. V lost 6 bases and J lost 1; bases outside the gene matches: 2. CDR3 in DNA: TGTGCCAGCAGCCGACAGGGGAACACTGAAGCTTTCTTT. Its translation: CASSRQGNTEAFF.